This TCR beta chain was observed in a study of graft-versus-host responses after intestinal transplantation. This clone was picked up one time. What it recognizes is unknown. The assay was immunoSEQ multiplex PCR, and TCRdb's table has in-frame clones only and misses some. The sample lists 90,000 to 150,000 clones; 90% to 95% were seen once. The sequence was obtained from a human donor who received an intestinal transplant. The source material was unstimulated CD4+ T cells sorted from spleen or lymph node cells, sampled before intestinal transplant.

CDR3 nucleotide sequence: TGTGCCACCAGCAGAGAAGAGCAAGAGACCCAGTACTTC. The encoded protein is CATSREEQETQYF. This chain joins TRBV15 and TRBJ2-5; D not certain. The CDR3 runs 13 residues. Germline V gene sequence: CDR1 LNHNV, CDR2 YYDKDF (reference sequence). The V end lost 0 bases, the J end lost 2 bases, and 4 bases lay between the germline ends.